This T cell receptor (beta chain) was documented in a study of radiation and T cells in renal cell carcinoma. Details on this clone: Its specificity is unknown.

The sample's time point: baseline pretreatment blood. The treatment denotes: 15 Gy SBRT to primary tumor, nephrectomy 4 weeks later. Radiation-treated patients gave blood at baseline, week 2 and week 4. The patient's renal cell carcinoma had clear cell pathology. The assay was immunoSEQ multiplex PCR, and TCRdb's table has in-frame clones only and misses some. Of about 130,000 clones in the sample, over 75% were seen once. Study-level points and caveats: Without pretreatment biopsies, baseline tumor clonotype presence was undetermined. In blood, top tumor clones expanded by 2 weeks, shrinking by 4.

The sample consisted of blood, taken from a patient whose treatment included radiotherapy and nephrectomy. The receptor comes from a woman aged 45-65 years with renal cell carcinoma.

CDR3 bases: TGTGCCAGCAGCCGAAGACAGGGGAAAGGCTACACCTTC. As protein: CASSRRQGKGYTF. The rearrangement joins TRBV7-2 to TRBJ1-2; 8 bases match TRBD1. V shed 5 bases, J shed 8 bases, and the junction held 7 bases outside the gene matches. CDR3 length: 13 residues. Germline V gene sequence: CDR1 SGHTA, CDR2 FQGNSA.